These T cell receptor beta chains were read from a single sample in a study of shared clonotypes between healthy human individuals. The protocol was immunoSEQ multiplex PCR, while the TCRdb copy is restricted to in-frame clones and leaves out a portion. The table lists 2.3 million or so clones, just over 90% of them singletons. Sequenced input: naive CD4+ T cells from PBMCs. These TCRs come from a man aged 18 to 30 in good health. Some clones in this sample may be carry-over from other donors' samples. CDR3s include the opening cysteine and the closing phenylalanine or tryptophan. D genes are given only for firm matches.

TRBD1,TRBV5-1,CASSFQGADYGYTF
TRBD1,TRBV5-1,CASSSTGTDGEKLFF
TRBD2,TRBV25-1,CASSELGGRGDEQYF
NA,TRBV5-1,CASSLSRAGEKLFF
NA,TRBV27,CASSLGLEQGNQPQHF
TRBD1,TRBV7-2,CASSLALGGPTDTQYF
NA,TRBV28,CASSGSQSFLWAGELFF
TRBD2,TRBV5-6,CASRNLLAVSTDTQYF
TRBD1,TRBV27,CASSTRQGEQYF
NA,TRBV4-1,CASSQIQQGGRFGYTF
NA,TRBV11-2,CASSTQPGGKYLETQYF
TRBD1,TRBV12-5,CASGWGDSEAFF
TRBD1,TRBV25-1,CASSEYSTGVNEQFF
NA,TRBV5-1,CASSLDTGSEQYF
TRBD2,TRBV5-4,CASSLVGTSGRAAGELFF
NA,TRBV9,CASSDRSGTGELFF
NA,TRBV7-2,CASSLRGRSPTDTQYF
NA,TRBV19,CASSISSGGAYGYTF
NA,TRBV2,CASNPRGSQPQHF
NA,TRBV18,CASSPSRRDNNGNTIYF
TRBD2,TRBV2,CASRLNSGGTDTQYF
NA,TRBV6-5,CASKPGPHIEQYF
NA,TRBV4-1,CASSQESGPGYGYTF
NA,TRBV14,CASSQDGRWGAAGAFF
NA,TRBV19,CASSPERISYEQYF
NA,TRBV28,CASISWGGDQPQHF
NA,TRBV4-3,CASSQEAGYFYEQYF
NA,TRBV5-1,CASSLAFQSSYNEQFF
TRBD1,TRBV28,CASSSPGQGADQPQHF
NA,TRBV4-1,CASSQVGLAEQYF
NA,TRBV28,CASSFWGGYTF
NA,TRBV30,CAWSGAGVSNQPQHF
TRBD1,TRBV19,CASSIAQGPSTDTQYF
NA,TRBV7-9,CASSPGGSSGIGETQYF
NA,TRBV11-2,CASSFSGPPYNEQFF
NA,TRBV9,CASSVDPQGYNEQFF
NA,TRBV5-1,CASSLAAGPEQFF